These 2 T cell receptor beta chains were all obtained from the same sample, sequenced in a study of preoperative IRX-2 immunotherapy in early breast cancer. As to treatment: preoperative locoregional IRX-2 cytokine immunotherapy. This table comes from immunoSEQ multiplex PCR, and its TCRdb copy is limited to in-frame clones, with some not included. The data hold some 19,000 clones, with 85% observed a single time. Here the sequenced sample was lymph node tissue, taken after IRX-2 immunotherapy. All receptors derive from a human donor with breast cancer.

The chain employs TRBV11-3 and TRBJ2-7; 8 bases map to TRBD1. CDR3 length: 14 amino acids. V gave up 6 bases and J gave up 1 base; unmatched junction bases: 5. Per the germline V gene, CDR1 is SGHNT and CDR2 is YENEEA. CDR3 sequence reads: CASRRTGMSYEQYF. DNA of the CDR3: TGTGCCAGCAGGAGGACAGGGATGTCCTACGAGCAGTACTTC.

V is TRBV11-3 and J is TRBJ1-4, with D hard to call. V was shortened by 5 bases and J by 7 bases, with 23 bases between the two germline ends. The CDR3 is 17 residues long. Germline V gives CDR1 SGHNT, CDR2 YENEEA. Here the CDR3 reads CASSVPPLGFGFEKLFF. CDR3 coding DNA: TGTGCCAGCAGCGTACCACCCCTGGGGTTCGGATTTGAAAAACTGTTTTTT. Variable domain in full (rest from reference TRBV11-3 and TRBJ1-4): EAGVVQSPRYKIIEKKQPVAFWCNPISGHNTLYWYLQNLGQGPELLIRYENEEAVDDSQLPKDRFSAERLKGVDSTLKIQPAELGDSAVYLCASSVPPLGFGFEKLFFGSGTQLSVL.